One and the same sample provided the 15 T cell receptor beta chains below, sequenced in a study of beta chain features in type 1 diabetes. All of the isolated RNA was reverse transcribed, so expressed TCRB transcripts were sequenced. Only in-frame clones appear in the TCRdb table, and some are missing; sequencing was by immunoSEQ multiplex PCR. Here the sample spans more than 350,000 clones, roughly an eighth being singletons. Sequencing input: naive CD4+ T cells from blood. The receptors shown here come from a woman aged 18-30 years in good health.

The rearrangement uses TRBV6-4 and TRBJ2-1, with no clear D. The CDR3 has 14 amino acids. Trimming took off 8 bases at V and 0 bases at J, with 11 bases between the two ends. The germline V gene encodes CDR1 MRHNA and CDR2 SNTAGT. The CDR3: CASGPSGSYNEQFF. DNA for the CDR3: TGTGCCAGCGGTCCGTCGGGCTCCTACAATGAGCAGTTCTTC.

This clone appeared a few times. The rearrangement joins TRBV18 to TRBJ1-5, with D possibly being TRBD1 (5 bases). V was shortened by 3 bases and J by 3 bases, with 12 bases between the two germline ends. Germline assignment: CDR1 KGHSH and CDR2 LQKENI. The CDR3 runs 15 residues. Here the CDR3 reads CASSPGRGLNQPQHF. CDR3 nucleotide sequence: TGTGCCAGCTCACCGGGACGGGGTCTCAATCAGCCCCAGCATTTT.

This clone was detected only a few times. The genes are TRBV4-3 and TRBJ2-3; 8 positions match TRBD2. V trimming: 4 bases; J trimming: 3 bases; junction bases outside the gene matches: 12. From germline, CDR1 is LGHNA and CDR2 YSLEER. The CDR3 runs 17 residues. CDR3 bases: TGCGCCAGCAGCCGCTCGACTCCGGGACTAGTGACAGATACGCAGTATTTT. This encodes CASSRSTPGLVTDTQYF.

V and J are TRBV6-5 and TRBJ2-5; TRBD2 matches at 7 bases. V shed 5 bases, J shed 3 bases, and the junction held 9 bases outside the gene matches. This CDR3 has 15 amino acids. Germline CDR1 and CDR2: MNHEY and SVGAGI. The CDR3: CASSRHRGDKETQYF. The CDR3 region has the DNA TGTGCCAGCAGTCGGCATCGGGGGGATAAAGAGACCCAGTACTTC.

This clone was picked up a small number of times. The chain links TRBV29-1 to TRBJ1-4; unclear D gene. This CDR3 is 13 amino acids long. Between the trimmed V and J ends, which lost 6 bases and 0 bases, there was a span of 8 bases. Germline V gene sequence: CDR1 SQVTM, CDR2 ANQGSEA. This chain's CDR3 is CSVRRATNEKLFF. CDR3 in DNA: TGCAGCGTACGTCGCGCAACTAATGAAAAACTGTTTTTT.

The V gene is TRBV5-1, the J gene TRBJ2-1; D uncertain. The CDR3 sequence is 13 residues long. Germline V gene sequence: CDR1 SGHRS, CDR2 YFSETQ. Trimming cost V 6 bases and J 0 bases, with 7 bases left between them. CDR3 sequence: CASTESSYNEQFF. The CDR3 DNA sequence: TGCGCCAGCACTGAAAGCTCCTACAATGAGCAGTTCTTC.

This clone appeared a few times. V is TRBV29-1 and J is TRBJ2-2; D may correspond to TRBD1 or TRBD2 (5 bases each). There are 17 residues in the CDR3. Looked up from germline, CDR1 is SQVTM and CDR2 is ANQGSEA. V was cut by 5 bases and J by 7 bases, with 26 bases left in between. CDR3 bases: TGCAGCGTTTCTCTACCGGGACCCCGGAGAACCGACGGGGAGCTGTTTTTT. Its protein is CSVSLPGPRRTDGELFF.

This clone has a handful of counts. This rearrangement joins TRBV7-8 to TRBJ2-3, with 9 bases fitting TRBD1. CDR1 and CDR2 (germline): SGHVS, FQNEAQ. The CDR3 runs 14 residues. Trimming at V came to 2 bases and at J to 4 bases, leaving 1 base not matched to a gene. The CDR3 DNA follows: TGTGCCAGCAGCTTACGGGACAGGGCAGATACGCAGTATTTT. Its protein is CASSLRDRADTQYF.

This clone was found a few times. This rearrangement joins TRBV7-2 to TRBJ1-1; D perhaps matches TRBD1 (5 bases). The CDR3 totals 15 residues. V was trimmed by 2 bases and J by 0 bases, leaving 10 bases between them. Germline lookup yields CDR1 SGHTA and CDR2 FQGNSA. CDR3 amino acids: CASSLLWTMNTEAFF. Written as DNA, the CDR3 is TGTGCCAGCAGCTTATTGTGGACAATGAACACTGAAGCTTTCTTT.

In its sample, this clone was seen a few times. The chain uses TRBV18 and TRBJ2-7; no clear D gene. There are 14 residues in the CDR3. V was shortened by 5 bases and J by 3 bases, with 14 bases between the two germline ends. Germline V gives CDR1 KGHSH, CDR2 LQKENI. CDR3 region: CASSFKSGSYEQYF. The CDR3 DNA sequence: TGTGCCAGCTCATTCAAATCCGGCAGCTACGAGCAGTACTTC.

There are a few counts of this clone. The CDR3 loop reads CASSSASRRNSPLHF. CDR3 nucleotides: TGTGCCAGCAGCTCAGCCAGCAGGCGTAATTCACCCCTCCACTTT. The chain carries TRBV9 and TRBJ1-6; no firm D call. Trimming left V 4 bases short and J 6 bases short, with 14 bases between. Germline V lookup: CDR1 SGDLS, CDR2 YYNGEE. The CDR3 extends over 15 amino acids.

The CDR3 coding sequence is TGTGCCAGCTCACTGTCTTCGGGGTGGGACAATGAGCAGTTCTTC. Protein: CASSLSSGWDNEQFF. The V gene is TRBV18, the J gene TRBJ2-1; tentatively, D is TRBD2 (5 bases). CDR3 length: 15 residues. CDR1 is KGHSH, CDR2 LQKENI, per germline. V was trimmed by 4 bases and J by 5 bases, leaving 15 bases between them.

This clone occurred a few times. V and J are TRBV18 and TRBJ2-7, with D possibly being TRBD1 or TRBD2 (6 bases each). The V gene's germline CDR1 is KGHSH and CDR2 LQKENI. Trimming took off 2 bases at V and 7 bases at J, with 15 bases between the two ends. This CDR3 is 14 amino acids long. The CDR3 sequence: CASSPGGPPGEQYF. The DNA of the CDR3 is TGTGCCAGCTCACCAGGGGGGCCACCTGGGGAGCAGTACTTC.

In its sample, this clone was seen a few times. J is TRBJ2-4 and V is TRBV29-1; D is perhaps TRBD1 (5 bases). The CDR3 runs to 13 residues. Germline loops: CDR1 SQVTM, CDR2 ANQGSEA. The V gene lost 7 bases and the J gene lost 8 bases, with 18 bases spanning the gap. DNA of the CDR3: TGCAGCGCTTTAAGGGCAGGGCAGGACATTCAGTACTTC. This translates into CSALRAGQDIQYF.

The CDR3 bases are TGTGCCAGCAGCTTAGGTCCCACCAATGAGCAGTTCTTC. Protein: CASSLGPTNEQFF. J is TRBJ2-1 and V is TRBV7-2; D gene ambiguous. The CDR3 contains 13 residues. V was shortened by 1 base and J by 6 bases, with 7 bases between the two germline ends. Germline V gene data show CDR1 as SGHTA and CDR2 as FQGNSA.